The sequence of this T cell receptor beta chain was determined in a study of radiotherapy plus CTLA-4 blockade in lung cancer. Study at large: Overall, less than 20% of patients showed an objective response, while about 29% attained disease control.

Trimming removed 4 bases at V and 6 bases at J, with 20 bases between. The CDR3 length is 15 residues. The germline V gene has CDR1 SGHRS and CDR2 YFSETQ. Receiving focal radiation plus CTLA-4 blockade with ipilimumab were patients who had chemo-refractory metastatic non-small-cell lung cancer. A remark on this clone: The antigen is not known.

Overall study findings and caveats: Tumor-derived TCR clones expanded in blood after radiotherapy plus ipilimumab. Per reports, early blood T cell clone dynamics, plus interferon-beta, forecast response most strongly.

Clones were sequenced by immunoSEQ multiplex PCR, and TCRdb holds only the in-frame ones, with some missing. The repertoire has 80,000 to 95,000 clones, around 83% of them found once; the top ten carry 0.82%. The sequencing used peripheral blood, collected from a patient treated with radiotherapy plus ipilimumab. This chain links TRBV5-1 with TRBJ2-7; D uncertain. This clonotype was obtained from a human donor with non-small cell lung cancer who had stable disease on radiotherapy plus ipilimumab. The CDR3 spells CASSQTSELTFEQYF. CDR3 nucleotides: TGCGCCAGCAGCCAGACATCTGAGCTAACATTCGAGCAGTACTTC. The variable domain in full, with the rest retrieved from reference TRBV5-1 and TRBJ2-7, is KAGVTQTPRYLIKTRGQQVTLSCSPISGHRSVSWYQQTPGQGLQFLFEYFSETQRNKGNFPGRFSGRQFSNSRSEMNVSTLELGDSALYLCASSQTSELTFEQYFGPGTRLTVT.